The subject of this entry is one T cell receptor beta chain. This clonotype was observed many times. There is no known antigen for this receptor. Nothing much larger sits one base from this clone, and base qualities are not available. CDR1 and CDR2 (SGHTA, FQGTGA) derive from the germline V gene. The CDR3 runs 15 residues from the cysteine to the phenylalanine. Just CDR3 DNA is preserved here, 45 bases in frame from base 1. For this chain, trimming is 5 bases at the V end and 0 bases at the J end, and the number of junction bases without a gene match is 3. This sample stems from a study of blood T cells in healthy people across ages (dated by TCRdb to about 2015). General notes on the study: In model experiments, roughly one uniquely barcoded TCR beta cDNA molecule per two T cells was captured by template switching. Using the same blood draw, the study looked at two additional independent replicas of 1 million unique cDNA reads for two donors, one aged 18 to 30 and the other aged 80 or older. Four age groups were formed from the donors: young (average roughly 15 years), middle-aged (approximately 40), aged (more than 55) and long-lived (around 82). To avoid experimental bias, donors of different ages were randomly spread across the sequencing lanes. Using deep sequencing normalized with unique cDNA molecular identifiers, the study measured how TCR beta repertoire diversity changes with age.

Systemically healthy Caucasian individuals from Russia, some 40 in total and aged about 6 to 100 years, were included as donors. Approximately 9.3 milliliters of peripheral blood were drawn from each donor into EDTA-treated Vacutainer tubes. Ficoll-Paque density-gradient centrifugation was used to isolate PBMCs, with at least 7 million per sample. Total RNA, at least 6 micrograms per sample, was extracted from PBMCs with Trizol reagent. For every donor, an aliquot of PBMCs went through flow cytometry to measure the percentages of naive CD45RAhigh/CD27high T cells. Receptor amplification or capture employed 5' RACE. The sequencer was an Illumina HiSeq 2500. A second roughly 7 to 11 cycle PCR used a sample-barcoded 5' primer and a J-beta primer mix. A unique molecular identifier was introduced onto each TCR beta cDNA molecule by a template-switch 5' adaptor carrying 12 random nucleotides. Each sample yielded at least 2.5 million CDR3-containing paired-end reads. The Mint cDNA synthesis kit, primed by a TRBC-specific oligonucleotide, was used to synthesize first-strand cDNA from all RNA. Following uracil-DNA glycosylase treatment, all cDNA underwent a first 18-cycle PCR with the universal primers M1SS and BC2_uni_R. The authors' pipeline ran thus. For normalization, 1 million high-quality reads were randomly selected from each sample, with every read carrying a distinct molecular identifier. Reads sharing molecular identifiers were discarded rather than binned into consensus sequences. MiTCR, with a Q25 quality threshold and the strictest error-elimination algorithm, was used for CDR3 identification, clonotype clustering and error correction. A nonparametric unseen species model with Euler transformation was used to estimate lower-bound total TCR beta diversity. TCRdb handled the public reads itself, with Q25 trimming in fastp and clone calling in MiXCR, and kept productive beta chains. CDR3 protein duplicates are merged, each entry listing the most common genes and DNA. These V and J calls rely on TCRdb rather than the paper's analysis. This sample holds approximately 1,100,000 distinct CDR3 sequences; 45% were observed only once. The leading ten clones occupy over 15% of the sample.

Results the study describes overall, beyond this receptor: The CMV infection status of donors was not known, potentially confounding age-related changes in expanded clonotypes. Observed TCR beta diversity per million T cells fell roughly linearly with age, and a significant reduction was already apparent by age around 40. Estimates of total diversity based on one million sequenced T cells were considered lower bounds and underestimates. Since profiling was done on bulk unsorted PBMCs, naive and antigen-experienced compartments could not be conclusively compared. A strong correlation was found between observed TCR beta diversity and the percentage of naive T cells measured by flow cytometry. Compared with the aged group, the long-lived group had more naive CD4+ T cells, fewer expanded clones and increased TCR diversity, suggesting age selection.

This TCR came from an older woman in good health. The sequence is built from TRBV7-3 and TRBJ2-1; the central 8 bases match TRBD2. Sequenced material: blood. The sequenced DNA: TGTGCCAGCAGCGCAACTAGCGGCTCCTACAATGAGCAGTTCTTC. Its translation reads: CASSATSGSYNEQFF.